This T cell receptor (beta chain) was identified in a study of blood T cell repertoires in COVID-19 (TCRdb year 2020). Study-level background: Collaborator samples came from the United States, Italy and Spain and covered acute and convalescent phases of COVID-19. The sample metadata nearly always contained a de-identified subject ID, COVID-19 status, age in years and sex. Where available, HLA class I and class II types were obtained from metadata supplied by the sample provider rather than from assay-based typing. The prospective study material was composed of cDNA or gDNA derived from T cells, B-cell-depleted T cells, or PBMCs. Samples came from the ongoing ImmuneRACE study (first 160 participants) plus 1,254 subjects from 6 global collaborators. A freely available public database, intended as a resource for researchers studying the immune response to SARS-CoV-2, is where the repertoires were released. Deeply sampled blood TCRbeta repertoires from subjects exposed to, actively infected with, or recovered from COVID-19 were included in the dataset. Overall study outcomes, separate from this receptor: How much clinical and demographic metadata was included differed by source and by participant, and the metadata was provided uncurated.

The immunoSEQ Assay, a bias-controlled multiplex PCR, was used to amplify TCRbeta CDR3 regions from genomic DNA. The source study handled its data this way. Nucleated cell counts per sample were estimated from amplification of reference gene primers within the assay. To quantify the absolute abundance of each unique TCRbeta CDR3 rearrangement, sequence reads were collapsed and filtered. For each sample, productive Simpson clonality was calculated by taking the square root of Simpson's diversity index across productive rearrangements. The table was pulled from immuneACCESS by TCRdb, which kept in-frame rearrangements only. Such tables lose some clones; where checked, under half of the loss comes from unresolved V genes, and the rest has no known cause. The V and J calls and the clone size are those of that table, but D and trimming were determined from the DNA. The table for this sample lists fewer than 200,000 clones; approximately 91% of them were counted only once. 4.5% to 5% of the sample comes from the top ten.

Unmatched junction bases come to 6, with V trimmed by 2 bases and J by 8 bases. The germline V gene sets CDR1 to MDHEN and CDR2 to SYDVKM. The CDR3 goes from the cysteine to the phenylalanine over 15 residues. The sequence is cut down to CDR3 DNA, 45 bases in frame from base 1. In Seattle, one collaborating source enrolled patients while the infection was active and tracked those patients longitudinally over the course of disease. Collaborating institutions collected whole blood in K2EDTA tubes following their own protocols. For TCRbeta analysis, collaborators shipped samples as frozen whole blood, isolated PBMCs, or DNA extracted from either of those sample types. In regard to this clone: This clone's antigen is unknown. The input lacks base qualities; no much larger clone sits a single base away.

The chain couples TRBV28 to TRBJ1-6; TRBD1 lines up with 7 middle nucleotides. Input material: peripheral blood. The clonotype originates from a man in his late teens or twenties with COVID-19, enrolled during active disease. The base sequence is TGTGCCAGCAGTTTAAGCCCGACAGGGTATTCACCCCTCCACTTT. Translation gives CASSLSPTGYSPLHF.